This TCR beta chain was identified during a study of PD-1 blockade in classical Hodgkin lymphoma (TCRdb year 2020). For context, the study as a whole: Nivolumab dosing was 3 mg/kg intravenously every 2 weeks, continuing until either disease progression or unacceptable toxicity. The study used CyTOF and TCR beta sequencing to define a peripheral blood immune signature of response to PD-1 blockade in classical Hodgkin lymphoma. The study at large found these results: Trial patients with a complete response had baseline diversity similar to that of newly diagnosed patients, while partial responders and progressors had significantly lower diversity. Only a single clinical trial cohort was studied, and what caused the repertoire differences, possibly disease activity or prior therapy, remained undefined. Baseline TCR diversity was reported to be lower in newly diagnosed patients than in healthy donors, and even lower in relapsed/refractory patients. CD4+ but not CD8+ TCR diversity rose significantly by C4D1 (p=0.0027 vs p=0.16), most apparent in complete responders (p=0.02). Diversity was lower in patients who began nivolumab less than 1 year after ASCT, so these patients were left out of later analyses to avoid confounding by immune reconstitution.

Points on this clone: It lacks a known antigen. Within one base of it there is no much larger clone, and no base qualities were kept.

The time point label for this specimen denotes: cycle 2 day 1 (C2D1) of nivolumab. Every trial patient had relapsed after autologous stem cell transplantation, and cohorts A, B and C differed in prior brentuximab vedotin exposure. The trial cohort comprised some 60 patients with relapsed/refractory classical Hodgkin lymphoma whose best overall responses were complete response, partial response or progressive disease. In the multi-cohort phase II CheckMate 205 trial, trial patients received single-agent nivolumab. An independent review committee assessed best overall response using the 2007 International Working Group response criteria. Trial PBMCs were collected immediately before nivolumab initiation (C1D1) and during therapy at cycle 2 day 1 and cycle 4 day 1. Peripheral blood was collected in 8 mL Vacutainer Cell Preparation Tubes, from which PBMCs were isolated by centrifugation and then cryopreserved.

CDR1 and CDR2, per the germline V gene, are LGHNA and YNFKEQ. The CDR3 covers 14 residues, taking in both the cysteine and the phenylalanine. The read is trimmed to its CDR3 DNA, 42 bases read in frame from base 1. The junction shows trimming of 1 base on V and 4 bases on J, plus 10 bases between the germline ends. The Qiagen DNeasy kit was used to extract genomic DNA both from unsorted PBMCs and from the negatively selected CD4+ and CD8+ fractions. TCR beta CDR3 regions were subjected to amplification by immunoSEQ multiplex PCR with primers that anneal to V and J segments. A synthetic immune receptor repertoire was used to minimize amplification bias, and remaining bias was computationally removed after sequencing. As for how the authors treated the data: Repertoire diversity was quantified as the Shannon entropy index using custom Python scripts. Unsorted, CD4+ and CD8+ repertoires were examined separately, except in combined analyses, for which CD4+ and CD8+ sequences were merged in silico. A clone counted as expanded when the clone's frequency after treatment rose at least 2-fold relative to C1D1, and clones undetected at baseline were given a pseudocount of 0.5. Clones with 0 or 1 copy at C1D1 were defined as singleton clones, while clones with 2 or more copies were defined as non-singleton clones. By matching protein sequences in sorted samples from the same patient, clones expanded in unsorted samples were annotated as CD4+, CD8+ or unknown. Diversity changes from C1D1 to C4D1 were tested in paired samples using Wilcoxon tests. This is the immuneACCESS table as TCRdb keeps it, with only in-frame sequences that have V and J called. A part of the clones is gone; compared with another copy, unresolved V genes explain less than half, and the rest is unexplained. D and trimming come from the DNA, and the V and J calls and clone size come from that table. For this sample the table gives under 80,000 clones, of which 60% to 80% were detected only once. The ten largest clones add up to roughly 9.1% of the sample.

Sequenced here: peripheral blood mononuclear cells (PBMCs), sampled before the second cycle of nivolumab. The chain employs TRBV4-2 and TRBJ1-2, with TRBD1 tentatively as D gene (6 bases match). The source of this sequence is a human donor with classical Hodgkin lymphoma. DNA sequence: TGTGCCAGCAGCCAAGCAGGGGTAGGCTATGGCTACACCTTC. Its protein reads: CASSQAGVGYGYTF.